The 14 T cell receptor beta chains below come from one sample, sequenced in a study of shared clonotypes between healthy human individuals (dated by TCRdb to the early 2020s). The library came from the immunoSEQ multiplex PCR assay. The table was pulled from immuneACCESS by TCRdb, which kept in-frame rearrangements only. Such tables lose some clones; where checked, under half of the loss comes from unresolved V genes, and the rest has no known cause. The sample table shows 2 million to 3 million clones, and 90% to 95% are seen once. The top ten clonotypes cover 0.36% of the sample. The sample taken for sequencing was naive CD4+ T cells from PBMCs. What this sample's cell subset or site label stands for: CD45RA+ positively selected. These receptors all come from a man in his late teens or twenties in good health. Some clones in this sample may be carry-over from other donors' samples.

The chain has TRBV7-2 and TRBJ1-5; D not resolved. V was trimmed by 4 bases and J by 3 bases, leaving 10 bases between them. CDR1 is SGHTA, CDR2 FQGNSA, per germline. This CDR3 is built from 14 residues. CDR3 DNA sequence: TGTGCCAGCAGCTCCCGGACGGCCAATCAGCCCCAGCATTTT. Amino acids: CASSSRTANQPQHF.

The CDR3 bases are TGCAGCGTTGCTGGACAGGGGCGGGGGTCTCGGACTGAAGCTTTCTTT. Protein product: CSVAGQGRGSRTEAFF. The chain joins TRBV29-1 to TRBJ1-1, with 9 bases that match TRBD1. The CDR3 spans 16 residues. Looked up from germline, CDR1 is SQVTM and CDR2 is ANQGSEA. With V trimmed by 4 bases and J by 5 bases, 14 bases remained unmatched.

Worth noting for this clone: Other nucleotide sequences from this sample produce the same CDR3. This chain uses TRBV28 with TRBJ2-7, with 7 bases lining up with TRBD1. Germline assignment: CDR1 MDHEN and CDR2 SYDVKM. The CDR3 covers 13 residues. After removal of 2 bases from V and 3 bases from J, the junction contained 1 base not matched to a gene. The CDR3 region has the DNA TGTGCCAGCAGTTTACCAGGGGGCTACGAGCAGTACTTC. As protein: CASSLPGGYEQYF.

This chain links TRBV7-9 with TRBJ2-5; D might be TRBD1 (5 bases). The CDR3 length is 16 residues. Trimming shortened V by 2 bases and J by 1 base, and 14 bases separated the two germline ends. From germline, CDR1 is SEHNR and CDR2 FQNEAQ (reference sequence). CDR3 amino acids: CASSLRFGDSQETQYF. The CDR3 DNA reads TGTGCCAGCAGCTTAAGGTTTGGCGACAGCCAAGAGACCCAGTACTTC.

The CDR3 DNA is TGTGCCATCAGTGAGTCAGGGGCGGAGGGCTATGGCTACACCTTC. This encodes CAISESGAEGYGYTF. The V gene is TRBV10-3, the J gene TRBJ1-2; weak D call: TRBD1 (5 bases). The CDR3 loop spans 15 amino acids. The germline gives CDR1 ENHRY, CDR2 SYGVKD. The V gene lost 0 bases and the J gene lost 4 bases, with 12 bases spanning the gap.

This chain connects TRBV7-2 to TRBJ1-3; D is undetermined. Germline values: CDR1 SGHTA, CDR2 FQGNSA. V gave up 1 base and J gave up 0 bases, with 7 bases separating them. The CDR3 loop spans 15 amino acids. The CDR3 nucleotides are TGTGCCAGCAGCTTAGAACTTCTCTCTGGAAACACCATATATTTT. It translates to CASSLELLSGNTIYF.

The rearrangement uses TRBV29-1 and TRBJ2-1; possible D gene TRBD1, 6 bases. V dropped 7 bases and J dropped 5 bases, with 9 bases sitting between them. The CDR3 consists of 11 residues. Germline CDR1 is SQVTM and CDR2 is ANQGSEA. The CDR3 nucleotides read TGCAGCGGGACAGAGCACAATGAGCAGTTCTTC. Amino acids: CSGTEHNEQFF.

The chain employs TRBV5-4 and TRBJ2-7, with TRBD2 matching over 13 bases. The germline V gene encodes CDR1 SGHNT and CDR2 YYREEE (reference sequence). The trim removed 3 bases at V and 3 bases at J, leaving 12 bases unmatched. CDR3 length: 18 amino acids. In DNA, the CDR3 is TGTGCCAGCAGCTCGGGACTAGCGGGATATACAGGAGGCTACGAGCAGTACTTC. Translating it yields CASSSGLAGYTGGYEQYF.

This chain uses TRBV27 with TRBJ2-7; D is possibly TRBD1 or TRBD2 (5 bases each). Germline CDR1 reads MNHEY; CDR2 reads SMNVEV (reference sequence). This CDR3 spans 13 amino acids. V was trimmed by 3 bases and J by 6 bases, leaving 12 bases between them. The CDR3 coding sequence is TGTGCCAGCAGTTTTGGGCAGGGAGCCGAGCAGTACTTC. This gives the protein CASSFGQGAEQYF.

The chain couples TRBV5-1 to TRBJ2-1; 9 bases align to TRBD1. In germline, CDR1 is SGHRS, CDR2 YFSETQ. This CDR3 contains 16 residues. After removal of 4 bases from V and 7 bases from J, the junction contained 12 bases not matched to a gene. The CDR3 nucleotides are TGCGCCAGCAGCCCCCCGGGACAGGGCCTTGGGAATGAGCAGTTCTTC. This translates into CASSPPGQGLGNEQFF.

The chain couples TRBV6-5 to TRBJ1-1; D perhaps matches TRBD1 (5 bases). Trimming shortened V by 7 bases and J by 0 bases, and 15 bases separated the two germline ends. Per germline, CDR1 MNHEY and CDR2 SVGAGI. CDR3 length: 15 amino acids. The CDR3 DNA follows: TGTGCCAGCATCCCGGGGCAAAAAATGAACACTGAAGCTTTCTTT. Translated, it gives CASIPGQKMNTEAFF.

J is TRBJ1-2 and V is TRBV2, with D unclear. The CDR3 loop spans 12 amino acids. Per the germline V gene, CDR1 is SNHLY and CDR2 is FYNNEI. Between the trimmed V and J ends, which lost 10 bases and 1 base, there was a span of 10 bases. The CDR3 DNA reads as TGTGCCACCACAATCGTTAACTATGGCTACACCTTC. Translating gives CATTIVNYGYTF. The entire variable domain, with the rest obtained from reference TRBV2 and TRBJ1-2, is as follows: EPEVTQTPSHQVTQMGQEVILRCVPISNHLYFYWYRQILGQKVEFLVSFYNNEISEKSEIFDDQFSVERPDGSNFTLKIRSTKLEDSAMYFCATTIVNYGYTFGSGTRLTVV.

Turning to this clone: The junction differs from germline at one of its ends, possibly a read error. The J gene is TRBJ1-2, the V gene TRBV6-1; TRBD1 might be the D (5 bases). The length of the CDR3 is 13 residues. Germline values: CDR1 MNHNS, CDR2 SASEGT. CDR3 sequence: CATSSPWGYGYTF. The CDR3 nucleotides read TGTGCCACCAGTTCCCCCTGGGGGTATGGCTACACCTTC.

The chain carries TRBV6-1 and TRBJ1-5; D uncertain. The CDR3 consists of 12 residues. V was cut by 3 bases and J by 6 bases, with 6 bases left in between. From germline, CDR1 is MNHNS and CDR2 SASEGT. CDR3: CASSEVRQPQHF. CDR3 DNA sequence: TGTGCCAGCAGTGAGGTTCGTCAGCCCCAGCATTTT.